This T cell receptor beta chain was profiled in a study of cytomegalovirus exposure and HLA in healthy donors. Study-level findings and limits: Another analysis was done later, and it associated 15,000 or so TCR beta sequences with HLA alleles at 0.05 false discovery rate. CMV serostatus was the only recorded immune exposure for donors.

This PCR relied on a set of 60 Vbeta primers and 13 Jbeta primers. The assay was immunoSEQ multiplex PCR, and TCRdb's table has in-frame clones only and misses some. The repertoire consists of roughly 120,000 clones, with around 84% occurring once and the leading ten covering about 3.3%. Though nominally healthy at sampling, donors likely had unrecorded immune exposures. Notes on this clone: What it recognizes is unknown.

Source material: PBMCs. The receptor was derived from a woman aged 25 to 39 in good health and CMV-seropositive.

The CDR3 DNA reads as TGTGCCAGCAGCCTAACGGGGGGAGCCGACTATGGCTACACCTTC. This translates into CASSLTGGADYGYTF. This sequence joins TRBV11-1 and TRBJ1-2, with D maybe TRBD1 (5 bases). The V and J ends lost 5 bases and 3 bases respectively, with 16 bases between them. Germline V gene lookup returns CDR1 SGHAT and CDR2 FQDESV (reference sequence). This CDR3 comprises 15 residues.